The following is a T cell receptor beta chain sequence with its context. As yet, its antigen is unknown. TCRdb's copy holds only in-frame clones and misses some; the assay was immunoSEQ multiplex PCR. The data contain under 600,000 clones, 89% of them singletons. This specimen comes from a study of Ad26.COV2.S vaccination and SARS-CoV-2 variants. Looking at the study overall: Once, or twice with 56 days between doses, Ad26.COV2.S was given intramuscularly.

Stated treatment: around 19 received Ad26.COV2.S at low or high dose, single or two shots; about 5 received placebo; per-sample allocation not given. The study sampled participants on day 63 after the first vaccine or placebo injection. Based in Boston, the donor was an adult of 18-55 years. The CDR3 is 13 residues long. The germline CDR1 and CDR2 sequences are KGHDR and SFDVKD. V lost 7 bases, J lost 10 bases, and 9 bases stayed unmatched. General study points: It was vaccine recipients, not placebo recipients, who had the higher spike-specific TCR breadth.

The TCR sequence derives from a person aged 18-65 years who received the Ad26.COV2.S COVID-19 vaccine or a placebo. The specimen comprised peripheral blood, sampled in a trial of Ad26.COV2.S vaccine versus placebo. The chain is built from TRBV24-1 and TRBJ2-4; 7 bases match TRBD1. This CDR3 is CATRGQRKRIQYF. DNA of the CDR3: TGTGCCACCAGGGGACAGAGGAAAAGGATTCAGTACTTC.